Each of the 18 T cell receptor beta chains below was sequenced from the same sample in a study of T cell repertoires in cytomegalovirus infection. Their cognate antigens are unknown. MiXCR, applied by TCRdb to the reads, yields one record per CDR3 protein. This repertoire shows 550,000 to 850,000 distinct CDR3 sequences, roughly 30% found once; its top ten account for about 18%. This specimen was cultured PBMCs, taken from culture after CMV antigen stimulation. These TCRs come from a human donor in good health (CMV status not recorded). Some clones in this sample may be carry-over from other donors' samples.

The chain couples TRBV7-2 to TRBJ2-1, with D hard to call. The V gene lost 5 bases and the J gene lost 9 bases, with 11 bases spanning the gap. The CDR3 loop spans 12 amino acids. Looked up from germline, CDR1 is SGHTA and CDR2 is FQGNSA. CDR3 bases: TGTGCCAGCAGCACCTACAACAGTGAGCAGTTCTTC. Protein: CASSTYNSEQFF.

The chain is built from TRBV5-1 and TRBJ1-1; 8 nucleotides agree with TRBD1. Germline V gives CDR1 SGHRS, CDR2 YFSETQ. The CDR3 contains 15 residues. V lost 5 bases, J lost 6 bases, and 12 bases stayed unmatched. The CDR3 DNA sequence: TGCGCCAGCAGTATGCGACAGGGGTCGGCCGCTGAAGCTTTCTTT. Translated, it gives CASSMRQGSAAEAFF.

This chain uses TRBV7-6 with TRBJ2-2, with D maybe TRBD1 (6 bases). This CDR3 region has 16 residues. With 4 bases removed from V and 1 base from J, the gap between germline ends came to 13 bases. The germline CDR1 and CDR2 sequences are SGHVS and FNYEAQ. Here the CDR3 reads CASSSQETGNTGELFF. The DNA for the CDR3 is TGTGCCAGCAGCTCCCAAGAGACAGGGAACACCGGGGAGCTGTTTTTT.

In its sample, this clonotype was seen a few times. The V gene is TRBV20-1, the J gene TRBJ2-3, with D perhaps assigned TRBD1 or TRBD2 (5 bases each). The germline CDR1 and CDR2 sequences are DFQATT and SNEGSKA (reference sequence). V was cut by 6 bases and J by 3 bases, with 16 bases left in between. The CDR3 consists of 14 residues. The CDR3 sequence is CSASVGAVTDTQYF. DNA of the CDR3: TGCAGTGCCTCCGTCGGGGCCGTTACAGATACGCAGTATTTT.

The gene calls are TRBV7-9 and TRBJ2-7; a possible D gene is TRBD2 (5 bases). CDR3 length: 17 amino acids. CDR1 is SEHNR and CDR2 is FQNEAQ in the germline V gene (reference sequence). With 4 bases removed from V and 7 bases from J, the gap between germline ends came to 26 bases. CDR3 bases: TGTGCCAGCAGCTCAGTAGGGAGTACGTTCGCCCTGAGGGAGCAGTACTTC. This translates into CASSSVGSTFALREQYF.

The V and J genes are TRBV10-3 and TRBJ2-1; tentative D call: TRBD2 (6 bases). Trimming shortened V by 5 bases and J by 7 bases, and 15 bases separated the two germline ends. There are 14 residues in the CDR3. Germline-derived CDR1 and CDR2 are ENHRY and SYGVKD. In DNA form, the CDR3 reads TGTGCCATCAGTCGGGACTCAGACGGAAATGAGCAGTTCTTC. Translation gives CAISRDSDGNEQFF.

The chain employs TRBV29-1 and TRBJ1-3, with D hard to call. This CDR3 has 14 amino acids. Between the trimmed V and J ends, which lost 7 bases and 0 bases, there was a span of 13 bases. Germline V lookup: CDR1 SQVTM, CDR2 ANQGSEA. In DNA, the CDR3 is TGCAGCGCTCGCATGCGAGACTCTGGAAACACCATATATTTT. Protein sequence: CSARMRDSGNTIYF. Filled out from reference TRBV29-1 and TRBJ1-3, the complete variable domain reads SAVISQKPSRDICQRGTSLTIQCQVDSQVTMMFWYRQQPGQSLTLIATANQGSEATYESGFVIDKFPISRPNLTFSTLTVSNMSPEDSSIYLCSARMRDSGNTIYFGEGSWLTVV.

This chain uses TRBV5-4 with TRBJ2-1, with a weak D call TRBD1 (7 bases). CDR3 length equals 18 residues. Trimming took off 4 bases at V and 1 base at J, with 21 bases between the two ends. Germline V gene sequence: CDR1 SGHNT, CDR2 YYREEE (reference sequence). In DNA form, the CDR3 reads TGTGCCAGCAGCGAGGGGGGCAGGGGGATGGGGTCCTACAATGAGCAGTTCTTC. This codes for CASSEGGRGMGSYNEQFF.

V and J are TRBV27 and TRBJ1-5; no firm D call. V was pared by 2 bases and J by 4 bases, with 9 bases between. The germline V gene encodes CDR1 MNHEY and CDR2 SMNVEV (reference sequence). The CDR3 is 14 amino acids. CDR3: CASSLRNRNQPQHF. The CDR3 DNA sequence: TGTGCCAGCAGTTTAAGGAACCGAAATCAGCCCCAGCATTTT.

There are a few counts of this clonotype. This rearrangement joins TRBV6-2 or TRBV6-3 to TRBJ2-1; 8 positions match TRBD2. Losses at the gene ends were 0 bases for V and 3 bases for J; bases not matched to a gene: 4. There are 16 residues in the CDR3. Germline V gene sequence: CDR1 MNHEY, CDR2 SVGEGT. The CDR3: CASSYSGGRYYNEQFF. The CDR3 DNA reads TGTGCCAGCAGTTACTCTGGCGGGAGGTACTACAATGAGCAGTTCTTC.

The chain recombines TRBV19 with TRBJ2-7; 7 bases are a match to TRBD2. CDR1 is LNHDA and CDR2 is SQIVND in the germline V gene (reference sequence). This CDR3 has 11 residues. Trimming removed 3 bases from V and 9 bases from J; junction bases left unmatched: 2. This chain's CDR3 is CASSISGRQYF. The CDR3 DNA follows: TGTGCCAGTAGTATTAGCGGGCGGCAGTACTTC.

This clonotype was detected only a few times. V gene TRBV10-3 combines with J gene TRBJ2-7, with D perhaps matching TRBD1 (6 bases). Germline lookup yields CDR1 ENHRY and CDR2 SYGVKD. This CDR3 has 14 residues. V was shortened by 0 bases and J by 4 bases, with 10 bases between the two germline ends. The CDR3 nucleotides read TGTGCCATCAGTGAGTCCGGGACACTTTACGAGCAGTACTTC. The encoded protein is CAISESGTLYEQYF.

The chain combines TRBV20-1 with TRBJ2-1; TRBD2 matches at 9 bases. Germline V CDR1 and CDR2: DFQATT, SNEGSKA (reference sequence). The trim removed 0 bases at V and 9 bases at J, leaving 9 bases unmatched. The CDR3 is 15 amino acids. The CDR3 DNA reads TGCAGTGCTAGAGACATTGCGGGAGGGCCGGGTGAGCAGTTCTTC. This sequence encodes CSARDIAGGPGEQFF.

The rearrangement uses TRBV12-3 or TRBV12-4 and TRBJ2-3; TRBD2 aligns across 9 bases. This CDR3 region has 16 residues. Germline trimming cut 6 bases from V and 5 bases from J; bases unmatched to any gene: 12. In nucleotides, the CDR3 is TGTGCCAGCAGCCCCGGCTCTAGCGGGACGGGAGATACGCAGTATTTT. It translates to CASSPGSSGTGDTQYF.

The sample holds a few counts of this clonotype. The rearrangement links TRBV7-2 to TRBJ2-7; 11 bases align to TRBD2. Per germline, CDR1 SGHTA and CDR2 FQGNSA. The CDR3 sequence is 19 residues long. Losses at the gene ends were 5 bases for V and 0 bases for J; bases not matched to a gene: 15. CDR3 coding DNA: TGTGCCAGCAGCCCAAGGGGGTTAGCGGGAGGGCCCAGCTCCTACGAGCAGTACTTC. It specifies CASSPRGLAGGPSSYEQYF.

This chain joins TRBV28 and TRBJ2-7; possible D gene TRBD1, 6 bases. Between the trimmed V and J ends, which lost 6 bases and 5 bases, there was a span of 17 bases. The CDR3 contains 14 residues. The germline CDR1 and CDR2 sequences are MDHEN and SYDVKM. CDR3 DNA: TGTGCCAGCAGGACAGGCGCCATATCGAACGAGCAGTACTTC. Its translation: CASRTGAISNEQYF.

This clonotype showed up many times. Because the CDR3's place on the DNA is in doubt, the DNA is left out and the CDR3 is given as listed by TCRdb. This sequence joins TRBV7-5 and TRBJ1-5; the DNA was not used to check the table's D call, TRBD1. TRBV7-5 is a documented pseudogene. The CDR3 is 20 amino acids long, termini counted. The CDR3 loop is CISVPEAYPPGRDSNQPQHF.

J is TRBJ2-3 and V is TRBV29-1, with TRBD2 matching 8 bases. Germline V gene sequence: CDR1 SQVTM, CDR2 ANQGSEA. The CDR3 contains 15 residues. The V gene end was trimmed by 7 bases and the J gene end by 10 bases; junction bases not matched to a gene: 19. Written as DNA, the CDR3 is TGCAGCGCCACACTCAGCGGGAGAGGGGTGGCAGCGCAGTATTTT. It encodes CSATLSGRGVAAQYF.